This T cell receptor beta chain emerged from a study of blood T cell repertoires in COVID-19. Study information: Both acute and convalescent COVID-19 samples were obtained from the United States, Italy and Spain. Nucleic acid was either cDNA or gDNA, and it came from T cells, B-cell-depleted T cells, or PBMCs.

Original handling: It was from reference gene primer amplification that nucleated cell counts were estimated. Measured with immunoSEQ multiplex PCR; TCRdb has only the in-frame clones, and not every one. D and trimming were read from the DNA, whereas the V and J calls and clone size are those reported in that table. The repertoire holds some 83,000 clones, with roughly 86% as singletons. Germline V CDR1 and CDR2: MNHEY, SVGAGI. The CDR3 has 15 amino acids. V gave up 6 bases and J gave up 7 bases; unmatched junction bases: 12. What was sequenced was peripheral blood. The V call is TRBV6-5, the J call TRBJ1-5, with 7 bases fitting TRBD1. The receptor was derived from a man older than 75 with active or convalescent COVID-19. The CDR3 here is CASSGDRDRRQPQHF. The CDR3, as DNA: TGTGCCAGCAGCGGTGACAGGGATCGGCGGCAGCCCCAGCATTTT.